This TCR beta chain was retrieved from a study of T cell changes during pregnancy in multiple sclerosis. Profiling relied on immunoSEQ multiplex PCR, and the TCRdb table lists in-frame clones only, not all of them. The sample holds fewer than 150,000 clones, 90% to 98% seen once. The germline CDR1 and CDR2 sequences are LNHNV and YYDKDF (reference sequence). The ends were cut back, 0 bases at V and 10 bases at J, with 17 bases in the middle. The CDR3 runs 15 residues. The clonotype originates from a female donor with multiple sclerosis, enrolled in a pregnancy study. This chain uses TRBV15 with TRBJ2-3; a possible D gene is TRBD1 (6 bases). The sample consisted of peripheral blood, taken after pregnancy. CDR3 loop: CATSREFRGLVSQYF. The CDR3 DNA is TGTGCCACCAGCAGAGAATTTAGGGGGTTAGTTTCGCAGTATTTT.